Listed below are T cell receptor beta chains from one sample, sequenced in a study of vaccination and CD4 T cells after COVID-19. No cognate antigen is known for these TCRs. TCRdb independently ran MiXCR on the PCR reads; one entry per CDR3 protein. The data show 9,000 to 10,000 distinct CDR3 sequences, approximately 52% seen once. The sample consisted of CD4+ T cells from blood, cultured in vitro. Every receptor here comes from a human donor who had recovered from COVID-19. Both conserved end residues are trimmed from each CDR3.

j_gene | v_gene | len | CDR3aa
TRBJ2-2 | TRBV15 | 15 | ATSRDGGVANTGELF
TRBJ1-2 | TRBV7-2 | 14 | ASSLGGSRVEDGYT
TRBJ2-3 | TRBV10-3 | 12 | ANRELAVSDTQY
TRBJ2-2 | TRBV6-1 | 13 | ASTAAGENTGELF
TRBJ1-6 | TRBV2 | 12 | VIFFPDSNSPLH
TRBJ2-7 | TRBV7-2 | 11 | ASSFVREAEQY
TRBJ2-1 | TRBV27 | 13 | ASSAFMLGFGEQF
TRBJ2-7 | TRBV19 | 12 | ASSIKGNFYEQY
TRBJ1-1 | TRBV28 | 10 | ATLTVPTEAF
TRBJ2-2 | TRBV11-3 | 14 | ASSGGWRVSAGELF
TRBJ1-4 | TRBV19 | 13 | ASGPGDLRGEKLF
TRBJ1-1 | TRBV5-1 | 12 | ASTAPDRGDEAF
TRBJ1-4 | TRBV20-1 | 12 | SARDRQGREKLF
TRBJ1-5 | TRBV2 | 12 | ASSEQGSSQPQH
TRBJ1-4 | TRBV20-1 | 10 | SAQGGNEKLF
TRBJ1-1 | TRBV30 | 11 | ACTGLPNTEAF
TRBJ2-1 | TRBV11-3 | 14 | ASSLGTSGRVNEQF
TRBJ2-3 | TRBV6-1 | 15 | ASSRDRSPGGTDTQY
TRBJ1-5 | TRBV20-1 | 15 | SAAGPQGPYSNQPQH
TRBJ1-4 | TRBV20-1 | 9 | SAPYREKLF
TRBJ1-6 | TRBV20-1 | 15 | SARDPGRGTRDSPLH
TRBJ1-1 | TRBV4-1 | 13 | ASSQEVTGDTEAF
TRBJ2-2 | TRBV6-5 | 13 | ASSYRGRDTGELF
TRBJ2-5 | TRBV7-2 | 12 | ASSLGTRGETQY
TRBJ1-5 | TRBV19 | 12 | ATTEGAGVQPQH
TRBJ1-2 | TRBV7-9 | 13 | ASSLVMPDSRGYT
TRBJ2-4 | TRBV21-1 | 16 | ASSKPPVAGESKNIQY
TRBJ1-1 | TRBV28 | 11 | ASTPGGGTEAF
TRBJ2-2 | TRBV20-1 | 12 | SAPAEVFGGELF
TRBJ1-1 | TRBV5-1 | 12 | ASSSGQGNTEAF
TRBJ2-7 | TRBV15 | 12 | ATSREVRGHEQY
TRBJ2-7 | TRBV12-3/TRBV12-4 | 11 | ASTPWGSNEQY
TRBJ1-2 | TRBV7-6 | 14 | ASSSYRDMTNYGYT
TRBJ2-5 | TRBV6-1 | 12 | ASSGGLAGETQY
TRBJ2-2 | TRBV7-7 | 13 | ASSQGSGNTGELF
TRBJ2-1 | TRBV7-8 | 14 | ASSQGRDPAYNEQF